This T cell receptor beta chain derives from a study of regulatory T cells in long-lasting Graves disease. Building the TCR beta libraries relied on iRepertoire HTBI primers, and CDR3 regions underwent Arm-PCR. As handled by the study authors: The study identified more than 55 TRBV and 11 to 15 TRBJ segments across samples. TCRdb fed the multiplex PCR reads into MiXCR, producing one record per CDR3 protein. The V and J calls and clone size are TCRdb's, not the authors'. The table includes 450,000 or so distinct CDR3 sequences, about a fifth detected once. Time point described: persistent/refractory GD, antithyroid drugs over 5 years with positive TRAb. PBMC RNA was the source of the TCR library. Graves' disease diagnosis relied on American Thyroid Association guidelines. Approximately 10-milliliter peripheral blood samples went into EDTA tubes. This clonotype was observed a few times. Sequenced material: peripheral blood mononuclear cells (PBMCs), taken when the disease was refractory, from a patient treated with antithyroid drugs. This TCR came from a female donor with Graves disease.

CDR3 residues: CASRIHIGTAKFTEAFF. DNA of the CDR3: TGTGCCAGCAGGATACACATTGGGACAGCGAAATTCACTGAAGCTTTCTTT. V gene TRBV6-1 combines with J gene TRBJ1-1, with 7 positions matching TRBD1. J lost 4 bases, V lost 6 bases, and 17 bases had no gene match. CDR1 is MNHNS and CDR2 is SASEGT in the germline V gene. This CDR3 contains 17 residues.